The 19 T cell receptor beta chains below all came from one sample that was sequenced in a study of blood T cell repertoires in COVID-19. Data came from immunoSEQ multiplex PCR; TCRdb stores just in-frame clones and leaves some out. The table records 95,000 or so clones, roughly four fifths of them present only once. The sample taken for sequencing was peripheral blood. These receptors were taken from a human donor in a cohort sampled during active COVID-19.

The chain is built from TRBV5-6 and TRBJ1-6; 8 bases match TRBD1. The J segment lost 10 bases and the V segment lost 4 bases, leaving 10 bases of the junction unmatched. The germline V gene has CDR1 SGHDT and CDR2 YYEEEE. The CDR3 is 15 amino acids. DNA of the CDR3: TGTGCCAGCAGCCCCACCGACAGGGGTGGGTCACCCCTCCACTTT. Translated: CASSPTDRGGSPLHF.

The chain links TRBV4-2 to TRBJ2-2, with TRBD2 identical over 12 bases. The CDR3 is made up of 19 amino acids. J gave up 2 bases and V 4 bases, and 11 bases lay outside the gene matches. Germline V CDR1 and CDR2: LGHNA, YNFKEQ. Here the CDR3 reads CASSRRLAGVEINTGELFF. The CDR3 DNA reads TGTGCCAGCAGCCGCAGACTAGCGGGAGTGGAGATTAACACCGGGGAGCTGTTTTTT.

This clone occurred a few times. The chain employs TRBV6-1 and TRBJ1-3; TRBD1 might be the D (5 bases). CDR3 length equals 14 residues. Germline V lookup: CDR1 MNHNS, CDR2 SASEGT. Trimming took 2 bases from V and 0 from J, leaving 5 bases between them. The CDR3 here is CASSEQGSGNTIYF. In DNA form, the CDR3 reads TGTGCCAGCAGTGAACAGGGCTCTGGAAACACCATATATTTT.

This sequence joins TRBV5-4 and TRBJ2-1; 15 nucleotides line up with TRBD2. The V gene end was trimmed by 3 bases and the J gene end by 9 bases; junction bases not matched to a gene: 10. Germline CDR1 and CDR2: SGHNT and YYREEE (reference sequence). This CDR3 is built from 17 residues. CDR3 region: CASSSPGLAGGGGEQFF. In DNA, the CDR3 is TGTGCCAGCAGCTCCCCGGGACTAGCGGGAGGAGGTGGTGAGCAGTTCTTC.

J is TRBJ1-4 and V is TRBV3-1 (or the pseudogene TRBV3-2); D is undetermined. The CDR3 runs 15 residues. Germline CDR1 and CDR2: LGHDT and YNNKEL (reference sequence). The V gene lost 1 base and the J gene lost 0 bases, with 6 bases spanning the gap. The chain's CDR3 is CASSQARTTNEKLFF. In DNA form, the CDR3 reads TGTGCCAGCAGCCAAGCTAGGACAACTAATGAAAAACTGTTTTTT.

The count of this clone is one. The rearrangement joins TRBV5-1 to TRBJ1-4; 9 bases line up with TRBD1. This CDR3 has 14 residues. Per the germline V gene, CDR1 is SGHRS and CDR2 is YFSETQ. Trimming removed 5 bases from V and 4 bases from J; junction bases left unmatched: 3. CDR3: CASRPTGGNEKLFF. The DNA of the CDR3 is TGCGCCAGCAGGCCGACAGGGGGTAATGAAAAACTGTTTTTT.

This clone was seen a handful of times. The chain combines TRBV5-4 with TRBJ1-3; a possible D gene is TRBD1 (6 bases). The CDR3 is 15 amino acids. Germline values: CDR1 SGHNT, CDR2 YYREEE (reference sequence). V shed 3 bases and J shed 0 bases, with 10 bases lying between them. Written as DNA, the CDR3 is TGTGCCAGCAGCTCGGACAGAGACTCTGGAAACACCATATATTTT. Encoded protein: CASSSDRDSGNTIYF.

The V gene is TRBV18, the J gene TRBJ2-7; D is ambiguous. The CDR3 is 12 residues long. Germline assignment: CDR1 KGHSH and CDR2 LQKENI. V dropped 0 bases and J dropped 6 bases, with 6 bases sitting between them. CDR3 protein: CASSPPTGEQYF. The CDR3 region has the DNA TGTGCCAGCTCACCACCAACTGGCGAGCAGTACTTC.

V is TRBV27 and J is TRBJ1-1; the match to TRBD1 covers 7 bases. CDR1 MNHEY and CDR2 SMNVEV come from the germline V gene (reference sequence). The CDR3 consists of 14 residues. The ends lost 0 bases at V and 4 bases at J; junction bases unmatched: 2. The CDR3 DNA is TGTGCCAGCAGTTTATCAACAGGGGCCACTGAAGCTTTCTTT. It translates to CASSLSTGATEAFF.

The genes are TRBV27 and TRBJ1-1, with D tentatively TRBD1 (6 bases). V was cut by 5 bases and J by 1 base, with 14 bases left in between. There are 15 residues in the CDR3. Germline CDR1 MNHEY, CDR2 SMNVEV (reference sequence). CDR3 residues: CASSRTQGTNTEAFF. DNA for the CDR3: TGTGCCAGCAGTCGAACTCAGGGGACGAACACTGAAGCTTTCTTT.

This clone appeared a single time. The CDR3 DNA follows: TGTGCCAGTTACCGGGGACAGGGAAATGGCTACACCTTC. It encodes CASYRGQGNGYTF. The chain links TRBV12-3 or TRBV12-4 to TRBJ1-2, with 9 bases that match TRBD1. This CDR3 spans 13 amino acids. Losses at the gene ends were 9 bases for V and 6 bases for J; bases not matched to a gene: 8.

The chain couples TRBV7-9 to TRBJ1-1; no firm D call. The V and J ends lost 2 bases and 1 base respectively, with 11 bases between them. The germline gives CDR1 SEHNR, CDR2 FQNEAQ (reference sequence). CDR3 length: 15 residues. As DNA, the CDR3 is TGTGCCAGCAGCTTAAGTCCGAATAGGAACACTGAAGCTTTCTTT. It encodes CASSLSPNRNTEAFF.

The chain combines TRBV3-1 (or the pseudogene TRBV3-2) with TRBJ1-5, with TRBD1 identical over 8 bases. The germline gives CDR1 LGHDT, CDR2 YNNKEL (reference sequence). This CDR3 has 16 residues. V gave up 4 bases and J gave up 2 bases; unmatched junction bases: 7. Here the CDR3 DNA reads TGTGCCAGCAGCCGCGGACAGGGACGAGGCAATCAGCCCCAGCATTTT. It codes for CASSRGQGRGNQPQHF.

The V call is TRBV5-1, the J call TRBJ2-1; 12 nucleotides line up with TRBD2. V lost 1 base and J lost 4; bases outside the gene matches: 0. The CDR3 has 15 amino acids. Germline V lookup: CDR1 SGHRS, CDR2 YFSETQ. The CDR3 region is CASSLTSGRYNEQFF. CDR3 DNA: TGCGCCAGCAGCTTGACTAGCGGGAGGTACAATGAGCAGTTCTTC.

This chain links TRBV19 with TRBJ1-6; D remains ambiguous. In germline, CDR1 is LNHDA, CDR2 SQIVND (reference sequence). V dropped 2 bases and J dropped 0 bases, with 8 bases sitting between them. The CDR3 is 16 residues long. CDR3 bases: TGTGCCAGTAGTATATCATGGAGCTCCTATAATTCACCCCTCCACTTT. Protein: CASSISWSSYNSPLHF.

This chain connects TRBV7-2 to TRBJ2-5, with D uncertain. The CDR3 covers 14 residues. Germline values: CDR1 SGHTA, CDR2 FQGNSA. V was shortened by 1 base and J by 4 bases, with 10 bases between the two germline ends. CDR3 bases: TGTGCCAGCAGCTTAGTGGCCAGGCCAGAGACCCAGTACTTC. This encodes CASSLVARPETQYF.

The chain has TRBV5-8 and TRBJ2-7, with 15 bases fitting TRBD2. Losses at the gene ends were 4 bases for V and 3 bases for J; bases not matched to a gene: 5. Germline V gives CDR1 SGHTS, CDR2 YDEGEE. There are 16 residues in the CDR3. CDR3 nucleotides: TGTGCCAGCAGCACGGGACTAGCGGGAGGCAACTACGAGCAGTACTTC. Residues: CASSTGLAGGNYEQYF.

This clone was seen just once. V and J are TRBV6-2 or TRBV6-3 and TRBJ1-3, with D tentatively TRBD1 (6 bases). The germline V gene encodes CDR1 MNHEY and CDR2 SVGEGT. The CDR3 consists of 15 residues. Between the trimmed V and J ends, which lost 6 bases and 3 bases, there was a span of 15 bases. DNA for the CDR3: TGTGCCAGCAGCCCCGACAACAGGGTTGGAAACACCATATATTTT. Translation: CASSPDNRVGNTIYF.

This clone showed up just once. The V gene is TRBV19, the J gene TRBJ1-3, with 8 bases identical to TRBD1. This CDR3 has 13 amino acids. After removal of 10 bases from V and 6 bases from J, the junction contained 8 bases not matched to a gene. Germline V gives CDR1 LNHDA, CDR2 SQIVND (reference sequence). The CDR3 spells CATAGQGINTIYF. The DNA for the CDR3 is TGTGCCACGGCAGGACAGGGTATAAACACCATATATTTT.